This TCR beta chain was identified during a study of T cell changes during pregnancy in multiple sclerosis. Sequenced by immunoSEQ multiplex PCR; TCRdb stores in-frame clones only, minus some. The table shows around 56,000 clones, with approximately 89% occurring only once. Germline lookup yields CDR1 MNHEY and CDR2 SMNVEV (reference sequence). The CDR3 length is 16 residues. The V end was cut by 2 bases, the J end by 0 bases, with 8 bases between. The TCR was taken from a female donor with multiple sclerosis, enrolled in a pregnancy study. The sequencing used peripheral blood, collected after pregnancy. The chain carries TRBV27 and TRBJ1-6; D uncertain. The CDR3 region has the DNA TGTGCCAGCAGTTTAGGTGCGAGCTCCTATAATTCACCCCTCCACTTT. Amino acid sequence: CASSLGASSYNSPLHF.